These 2 T cell receptor beta chains were sequenced from one sample in a study of T cell clonality in common variable immunodeficiency. Sequenced by immunoSEQ multiplex PCR; TCRdb stores in-frame clones only, minus some. The sample has some 40,000 clones, none seen only once. Sequencing used peripheral blood mononuclear cells. These receptors were taken from a person aged 18 to 75 in good health.

This clone has a count of ten or more. Read sequence stops 3 residues before the CDR3 end, and the germline J gene provides the missing end. This chain uses TRBV29-1 with TRBJ2-1; 10 positions agree with TRBD2. CDR1 SQVTM and CDR2 ANQGSEA come from the germline V gene. The V segment lost 1 base and the J segment 6 bases; nucleotides outside the gene matches: 15. The CDR3 totals 18 residues. CDR3 DNA (partial): TGCAGCGTTGAAGGATTGATTAAGCGGGGGGGCCGCGTCAATGAG. Amino acids: CSVEGLIKRGGRVNE. The complete CDR3 protein is CSVEGLIKRGGRVNEQFF.

This clone was seen a handful of times. The read finishes 3 residues shy of the CDR3 end, and the germline J gene is used to complete it. The chain uses TRBV19 and TRBJ1-2; D call uncertain. This CDR3 region has 15 residues. Germline V lookup: CDR1 LNHDA, CDR2 SQIVND (reference sequence). The part of the CDR3 DNA that was read is TGTGCCACCTCGCGAGCGGGAAGCTCCTACAATGAC. This sequence encodes CATSRAGSSYND. The full CDR3 is CATSRAGSSYNDYTF.